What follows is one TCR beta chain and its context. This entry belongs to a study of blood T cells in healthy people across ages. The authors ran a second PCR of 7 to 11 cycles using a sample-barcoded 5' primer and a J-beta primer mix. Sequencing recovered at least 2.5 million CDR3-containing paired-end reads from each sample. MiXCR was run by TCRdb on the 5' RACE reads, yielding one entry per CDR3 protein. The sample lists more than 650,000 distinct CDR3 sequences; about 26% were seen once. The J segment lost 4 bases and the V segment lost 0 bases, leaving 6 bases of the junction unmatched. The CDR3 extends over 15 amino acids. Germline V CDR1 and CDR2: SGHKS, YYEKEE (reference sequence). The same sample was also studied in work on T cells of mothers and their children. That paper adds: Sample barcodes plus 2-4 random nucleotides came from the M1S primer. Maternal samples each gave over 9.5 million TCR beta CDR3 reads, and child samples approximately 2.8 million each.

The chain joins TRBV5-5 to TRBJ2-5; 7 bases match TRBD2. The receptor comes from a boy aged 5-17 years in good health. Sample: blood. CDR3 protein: CASSLDWGGTETQYF. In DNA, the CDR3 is TGTGCCAGCAGCTTGGATTGGGGGGGAACAGAGACCCAGTACTTC.